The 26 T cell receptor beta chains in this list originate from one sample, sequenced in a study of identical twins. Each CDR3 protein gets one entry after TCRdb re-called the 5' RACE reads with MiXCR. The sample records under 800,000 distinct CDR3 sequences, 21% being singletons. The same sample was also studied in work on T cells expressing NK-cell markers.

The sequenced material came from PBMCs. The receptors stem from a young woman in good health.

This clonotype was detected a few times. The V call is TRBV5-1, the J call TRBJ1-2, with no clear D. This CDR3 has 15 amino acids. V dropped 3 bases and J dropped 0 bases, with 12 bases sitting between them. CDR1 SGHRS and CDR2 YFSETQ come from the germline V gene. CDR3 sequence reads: CASSSDGDTNYGYTF. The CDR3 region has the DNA TGCGCCAGCAGCTCGGACGGTGATACTAACTATGGCTACACCTTC.

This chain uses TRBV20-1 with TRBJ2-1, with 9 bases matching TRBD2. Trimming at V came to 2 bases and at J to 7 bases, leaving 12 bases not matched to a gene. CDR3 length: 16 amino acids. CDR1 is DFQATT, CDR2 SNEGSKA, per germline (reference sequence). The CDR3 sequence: CSARLGERGVRNEQFF. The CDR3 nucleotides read TGCAGTGCTAGACTAGGGGAGCGGGGGGTCCGGAATGAGCAGTTCTTC.

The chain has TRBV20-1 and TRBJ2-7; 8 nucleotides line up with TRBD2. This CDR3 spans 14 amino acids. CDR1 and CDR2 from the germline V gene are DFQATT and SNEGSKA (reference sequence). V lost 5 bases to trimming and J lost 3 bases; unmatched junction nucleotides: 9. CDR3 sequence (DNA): TGCAGTGCTTATAGCGGGGTTACCGTCTACGAGCAGTACTTC. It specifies CSAYSGVTVYEQYF.

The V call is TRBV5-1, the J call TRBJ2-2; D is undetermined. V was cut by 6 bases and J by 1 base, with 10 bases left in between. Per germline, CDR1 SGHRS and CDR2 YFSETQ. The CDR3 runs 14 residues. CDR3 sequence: CASIASVNTGELFF. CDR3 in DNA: TGCGCCAGCATTGCGTCAGTGAACACCGGGGAGCTGTTTTTT.

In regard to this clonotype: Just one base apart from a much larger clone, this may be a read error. The CDR3, as DNA: TGTGCCAGCACCCCGGGACAGCCCTATGGCTACACCTTC. Protein product: CASTPGQPYGYTF. The chain uses TRBV12-3 or TRBV12-4 and TRBJ1-2, with 7 nucleotides matching TRBD1. With V trimmed by 7 bases and J by 4 bases, 6 bases remained unmatched. The CDR3 length is 13 residues.

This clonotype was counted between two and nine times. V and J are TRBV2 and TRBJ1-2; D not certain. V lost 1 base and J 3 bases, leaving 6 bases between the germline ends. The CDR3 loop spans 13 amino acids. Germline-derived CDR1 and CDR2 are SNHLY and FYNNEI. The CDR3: CASSEVGDYGYTF. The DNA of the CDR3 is TGTGCCAGCAGTGAAGTCGGCGACTATGGCTACACCTTC.

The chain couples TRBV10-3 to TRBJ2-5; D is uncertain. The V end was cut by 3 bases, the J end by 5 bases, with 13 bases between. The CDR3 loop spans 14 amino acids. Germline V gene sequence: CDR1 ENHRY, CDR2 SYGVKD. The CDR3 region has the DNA TGTGCCATCAGTGATCTGGACCCTGTGGAGACCCAGTACTTC. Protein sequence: CAISDLDPVETQYF.

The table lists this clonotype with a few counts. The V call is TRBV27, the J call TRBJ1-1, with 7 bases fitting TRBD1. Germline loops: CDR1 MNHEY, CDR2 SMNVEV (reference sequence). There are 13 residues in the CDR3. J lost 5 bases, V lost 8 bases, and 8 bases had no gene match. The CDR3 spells CASVRTGGTEAFF. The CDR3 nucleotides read TGTGCCAGCGTACGGACAGGAGGGACTGAAGCTTTCTTT.

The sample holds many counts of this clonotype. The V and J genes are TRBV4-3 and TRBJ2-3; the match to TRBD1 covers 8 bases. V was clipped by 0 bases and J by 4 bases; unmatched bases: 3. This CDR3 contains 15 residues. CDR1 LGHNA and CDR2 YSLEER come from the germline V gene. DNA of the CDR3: TGCGCCAGCAGCCAAGATCCACAGGGGGCAGATACGCAGTATTTT. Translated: CASSQDPQGADTQYF.

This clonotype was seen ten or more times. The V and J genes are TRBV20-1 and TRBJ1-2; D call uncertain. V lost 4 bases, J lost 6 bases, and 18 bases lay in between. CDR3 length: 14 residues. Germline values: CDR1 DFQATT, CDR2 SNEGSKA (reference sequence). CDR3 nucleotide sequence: TGCAGTGCTATTATTACGAGGACGGAGGATGGCTACACCTTC. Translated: CSAIITRTEDGYTF.

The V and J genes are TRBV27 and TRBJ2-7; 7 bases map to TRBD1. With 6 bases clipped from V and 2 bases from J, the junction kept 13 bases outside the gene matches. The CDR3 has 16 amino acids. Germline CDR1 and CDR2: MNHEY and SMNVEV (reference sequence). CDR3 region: CASSQQQGSTTYEQYF. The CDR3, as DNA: TGTGCCAGCAGCCAGCAACAGGGGTCCACGACCTACGAGCAGTACTTC.

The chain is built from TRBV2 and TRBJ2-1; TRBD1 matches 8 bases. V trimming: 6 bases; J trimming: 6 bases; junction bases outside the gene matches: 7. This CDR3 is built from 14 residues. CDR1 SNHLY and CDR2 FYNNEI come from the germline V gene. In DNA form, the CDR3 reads TGTGCCAGCAGAGGACAGGGAAATGTCAATGAGCAGTTCTTC. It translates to CASRGQGNVNEQFF. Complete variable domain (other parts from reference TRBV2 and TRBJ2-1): EPEVTQTPSHQVTQMGQEVILRCVPISNHLYFYWYRQILGQKVEFLVSFYNNEISEKSEIFDDQFSVERPDGSNFTLKIRSTKLEDSAMYFCASRGQGNVNEQFFGPGTRLTVL.

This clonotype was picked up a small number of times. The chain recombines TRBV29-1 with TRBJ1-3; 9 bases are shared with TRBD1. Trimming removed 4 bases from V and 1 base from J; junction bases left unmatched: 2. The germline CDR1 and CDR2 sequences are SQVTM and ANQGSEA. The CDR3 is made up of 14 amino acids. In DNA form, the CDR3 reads TGCAGCGTTGCGACAGGGGGGTCTGGAAACACCATATATTTT. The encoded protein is CSVATGGSGNTIYF.

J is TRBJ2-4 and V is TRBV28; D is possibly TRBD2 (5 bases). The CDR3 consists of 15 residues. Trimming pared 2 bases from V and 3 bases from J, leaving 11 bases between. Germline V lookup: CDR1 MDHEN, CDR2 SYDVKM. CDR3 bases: TGTGCCAGCAGTTTAGTCCGGGGAGTCAAAAACATTCAGTACTTC. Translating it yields CASSLVRGVKNIQYF.

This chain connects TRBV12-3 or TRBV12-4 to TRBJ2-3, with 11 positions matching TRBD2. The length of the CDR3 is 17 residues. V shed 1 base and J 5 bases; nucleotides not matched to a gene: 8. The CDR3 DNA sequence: TGTGCCAGCAGTTTAGGGAGTAGCGGGAGGGCCGAAGATACGCAGTATTTT. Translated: CASSLGSSGRAEDTQYF.

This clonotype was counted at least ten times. CDR3 DNA: TGTGCCAGCAGCTTTAGCAGGGGGGACGAGCAGTACTTC. This codes for CASSFSRGDEQYF. The chain combines TRBV7-9 with TRBJ2-7, with D possibly matching TRBD1 (7 bases). Germline V gene sequence: CDR1 SEHNR, CDR2 FQNEAQ (reference sequence). V lost 3 bases and J 5 bases, leaving 11 bases between the germline ends. CDR3 length: 13 amino acids.

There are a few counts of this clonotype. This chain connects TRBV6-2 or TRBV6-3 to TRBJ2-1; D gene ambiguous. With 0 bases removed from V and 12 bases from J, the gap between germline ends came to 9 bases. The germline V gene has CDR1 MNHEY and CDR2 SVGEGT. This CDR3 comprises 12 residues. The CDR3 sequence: CASSYSDSRQFF. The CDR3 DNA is TGTGCCAGCAGTTACTCGGATTCCCGGCAGTTCTTC.

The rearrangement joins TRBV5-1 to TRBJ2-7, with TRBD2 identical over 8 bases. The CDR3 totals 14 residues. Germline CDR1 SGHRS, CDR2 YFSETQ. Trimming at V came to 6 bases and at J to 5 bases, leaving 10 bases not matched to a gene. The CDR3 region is CASKTVAGPHEQYF. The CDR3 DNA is TGCGCCAGCAAGACTGTAGCGGGACCCCACGAGCAGTACTTC.

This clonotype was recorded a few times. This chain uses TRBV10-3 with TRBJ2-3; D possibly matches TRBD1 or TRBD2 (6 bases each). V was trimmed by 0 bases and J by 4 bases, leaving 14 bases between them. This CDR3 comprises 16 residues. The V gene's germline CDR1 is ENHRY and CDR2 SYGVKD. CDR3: CAISESSGGPSDTQYF. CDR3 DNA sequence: TGTGCCATCAGTGAGTCTTCCGGGGGCCCCTCAGATACGCAGTATTTT.

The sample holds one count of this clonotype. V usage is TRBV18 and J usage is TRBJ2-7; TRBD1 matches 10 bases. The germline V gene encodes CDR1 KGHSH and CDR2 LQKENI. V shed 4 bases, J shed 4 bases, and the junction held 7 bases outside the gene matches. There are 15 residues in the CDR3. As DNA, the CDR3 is TGTGCCAGCTCACTATCCGGGACAGGGGAGTACGAGCAGTACTTC. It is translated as CASSLSGTGEYEQYF. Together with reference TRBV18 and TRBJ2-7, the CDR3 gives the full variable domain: NAGVMQNPRHLVRRRGQEARLRCSPMKGHSHVYWYRQLPEEGLKFMVYLQKENIIDESGMPKERFSAEFPKEGPSILRIQQVVRGDSAAYFCASSLSGTGEYEQYFGPGTRLTVT.

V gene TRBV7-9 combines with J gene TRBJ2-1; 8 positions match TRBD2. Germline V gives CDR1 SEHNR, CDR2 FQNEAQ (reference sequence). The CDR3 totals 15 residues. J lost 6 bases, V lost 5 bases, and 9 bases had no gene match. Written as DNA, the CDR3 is TGTGCCAGCAGCCAAGCGGGACTAGGGAGCAATGAGCAGTTCTTC. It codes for CASSQAGLGSNEQFF.

The CDR3 region is CASSPTGLAKNIQYF. The CDR3 DNA reads as TGTGCCAGTAGTCCGACAGGTCTAGCCAAAAACATTCAGTACTTC. The genes are TRBV19 and TRBJ2-4, with a weak D call TRBD1 (6 bases). CDR1 and CDR2 (germline): LNHDA, SQIVND (reference sequence). V was trimmed by 5 bases and J by 0 bases, leaving 11 bases between them. The CDR3 consists of 15 residues.

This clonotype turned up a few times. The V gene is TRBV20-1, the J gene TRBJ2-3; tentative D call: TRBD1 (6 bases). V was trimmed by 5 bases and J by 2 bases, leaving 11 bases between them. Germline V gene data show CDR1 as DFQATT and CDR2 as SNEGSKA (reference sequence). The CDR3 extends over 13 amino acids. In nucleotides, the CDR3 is TGCAGTGCTTACTGGGACATCACAGATACGCAGTATTTT. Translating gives CSAYWDITDTQYF.

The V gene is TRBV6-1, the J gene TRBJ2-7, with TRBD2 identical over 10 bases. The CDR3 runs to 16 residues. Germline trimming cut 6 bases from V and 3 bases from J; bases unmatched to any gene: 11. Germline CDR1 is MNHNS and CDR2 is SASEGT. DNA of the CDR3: TGTGCCAGCAGGATGGGAGCGGGGGGGATGGGCTACGAGCAGTACTTC. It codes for CASRMGAGGMGYEQYF.

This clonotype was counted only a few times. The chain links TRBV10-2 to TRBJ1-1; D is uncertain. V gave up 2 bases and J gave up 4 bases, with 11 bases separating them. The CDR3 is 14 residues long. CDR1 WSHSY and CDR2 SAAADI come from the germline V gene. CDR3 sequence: CASSEKLSFTEAFF. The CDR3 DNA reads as TGCGCCAGCAGTGAGAAATTGTCATTCACTGAAGCTTTCTTT.

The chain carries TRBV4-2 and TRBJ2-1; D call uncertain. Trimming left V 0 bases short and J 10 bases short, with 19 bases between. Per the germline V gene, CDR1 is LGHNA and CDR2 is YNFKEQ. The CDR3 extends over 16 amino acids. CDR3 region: CASSQDYRATISEQFF. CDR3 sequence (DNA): TGTGCCAGCAGCCAAGATTACCGGGCTACGATATCGGAGCAGTTCTTC.